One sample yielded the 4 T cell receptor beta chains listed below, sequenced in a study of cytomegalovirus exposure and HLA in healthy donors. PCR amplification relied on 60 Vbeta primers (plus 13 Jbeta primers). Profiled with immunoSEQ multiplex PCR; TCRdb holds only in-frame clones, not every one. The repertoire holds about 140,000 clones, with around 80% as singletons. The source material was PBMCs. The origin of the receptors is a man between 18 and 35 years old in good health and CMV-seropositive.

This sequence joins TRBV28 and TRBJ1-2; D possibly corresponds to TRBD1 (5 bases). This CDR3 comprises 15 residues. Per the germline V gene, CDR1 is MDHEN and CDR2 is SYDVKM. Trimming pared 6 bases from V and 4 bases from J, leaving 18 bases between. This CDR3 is CASRDPGVTVYGYTF. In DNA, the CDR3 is TGTGCCAGCAGGGATCCGGGGGTCACAGTCTATGGCTACACCTTC.

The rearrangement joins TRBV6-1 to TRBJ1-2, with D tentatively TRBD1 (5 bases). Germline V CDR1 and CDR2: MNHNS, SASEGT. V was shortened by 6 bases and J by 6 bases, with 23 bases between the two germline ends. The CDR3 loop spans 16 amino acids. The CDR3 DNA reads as TGTGCCAGCAGCGAAAACCCAATCAGCAGGGAACATGGCTACACCTTC. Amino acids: CASSENPISREHGYTF.

CDR3 sequence reads: CASGYRAGNTIYF. The DNA of the CDR3 is TGTGCCAGCGGGTACAGGGCTGGAAACACCATATATTTT. The chain has TRBV6-1 and TRBJ1-3, with D perhaps TRBD1 (6 bases). The CDR3 length is 13 residues. The V gene's germline CDR1 is MNHNS and CDR2 SASEGT. Trimming pared 8 bases from V and 2 bases from J, leaving 10 bases between.

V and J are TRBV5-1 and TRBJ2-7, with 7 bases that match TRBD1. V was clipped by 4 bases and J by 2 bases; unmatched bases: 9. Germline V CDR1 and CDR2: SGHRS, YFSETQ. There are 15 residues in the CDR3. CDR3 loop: CASSPGNRGPYEQYF. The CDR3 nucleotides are TGCGCCAGCAGCCCCGGGAACAGGGGCCCCTACGAGCAGTACTTC.